These 2 T cell receptor beta chains were all obtained from the same sample, sequenced in a study of immune heterogeneity within non-small cell lung tumors. Template was bulk tumor genomic DNA, 550 to 650 ng per sample. During surgery, several far-apart biopsies were obtained from every primary tumor. The patients were newly diagnosed with non-small cell lung cancer, had not been treated, and had curative surgery. The TCR beta CDR3 region was amplified by multiplex PCR employing 32 V and 13 J primers. TCRdb used MiXCR to reprocess the multiplex PCR reads, holding one entry per CDR3 protein. The sample comprises some 4,400 distinct CDR3 sequences, around a third of which are singletons, and around 30% rests with the top ten. Sequenced material: lung tumor tissue. These receptors were obtained from a woman aged 50 to 60 with non-small cell lung cancer.

Points on this clonotype: Just one base apart from a much larger clone, this may be a read error. This sequence joins TRBV5-1 and TRBJ1-2; TRBD1 is a possible D gene (6 bases). V gave up 5 bases and J gave up 5 bases, with 25 bases separating them. Germline V gene sequence: CDR1 SGHRS, CDR2 YFSETQ. CDR3 size: 17 residues. In DNA, the CDR3 is TGCGCCAGCAGTCGGGTTCTAGTAAGGGGGGGCCTGTATGGCTACACCTTC. Its protein product is CASSRVLVRGGLYGYTF.

V gene TRBV19 combines with J gene TRBJ1-6; 7 nucleotides agree with TRBD1. CDR1 is LNHDA, CDR2 SQIVND, per germline (reference sequence). This CDR3 is built from 15 residues. Trimming removed 3 bases from V and 10 bases from J; junction bases left unmatched: 9. CDR3 sequence (DNA): TGTGCCAGTAGTATTCTCGGGACAGAGGAATCACCCCTCCACTTT. It yields the protein CASSILGTEESPLHF.